Below, 22 T cell receptor beta chains from the same sample are listed, as sequenced in a study of early T cells in non-severe SARS-CoV-2 infection. TCRdb fed the 5' RACE reads into MiXCR, producing one record per CDR3 protein. The sample lists 70,000 to 95,000 distinct CDR3 sequences; 14% were seen once. What was sequenced was whole blood. Every receptor here comes from an adult who was a healthcare worker with PCR-confirmed SARS-CoV-2 infection or an uninfected control (not recorded which).

V gene TRBV20-1 combines with J gene TRBJ1-6; 9 bases match TRBD1. Trimming removed 6 bases from V and 7 bases from J; junction bases left unmatched: 4. Germline lookup yields CDR1 DFQATT and CDR2 SNEGSKA (reference sequence). The CDR3 contains 13 residues. The CDR3 bases are TGCAGTGCCGCGGGACAGGGAAATTCACCCCTCCACTTT. This gives the protein CSAAGQGNSPLHF.

The CDR3 loop is CASSVERGQQPQHF. The CDR3 DNA sequence: TGTGCCAGCAGTGTGGAACGGGGACAGCAGCCCCAGCATTTT. The chain uses TRBV6-1 and TRBJ1-5, with 7 nucleotides matching TRBD1. From germline, CDR1 is MNHNS and CDR2 SASEGT. CDR3 size: 14 residues. After removal of 4 bases from V and 7 bases from J, the junction contained 7 bases not matched to a gene.

This chain joins TRBV12-3 or TRBV12-4 and TRBJ1-1; 8 bases agree with TRBD1. J was trimmed by 2 bases and V by 5 bases; bases with no gene match: 4. The CDR3 covers 14 residues. The CDR3 loop is CASSRDRRNTEAFF. The CDR3 DNA follows: TGTGCCAGCAGTAGGGACAGGAGAAACACTGAAGCTTTCTTT.

This rearrangement joins TRBV7-2 to TRBJ2-5; 7 positions match TRBD2. Germline CDR1 and CDR2: SGHTA and FQGNSA. The CDR3 loop spans 16 amino acids. V shed 5 bases, J shed 4 bases, and the junction held 13 bases outside the gene matches. CDR3 coding DNA: TGTGCCAGCAGCCCCCCCGGCCGGGGGGTGGGAGAGACCCAGTACTTC. It specifies CASSPPGRGVGETQYF.

The CDR3 nucleotides read TGTGCCAGCAGCTTAGAAGACAGAAGCAATGAGCAGTTCTTC. As protein: CASSLEDRSNEQFF. This chain joins TRBV11-3 and TRBJ2-1; TRBD1 is a possible D gene (5 bases). The CDR3 sequence is 14 residues long. Germline values: CDR1 SGHNT, CDR2 YENEEA. V was trimmed by 0 bases and J by 6 bases, leaving 9 bases between them.

This clonotype was recorded a few times. The rearrangement uses TRBV29-1 and TRBJ1-5; 9 bases are a match to TRBD1. With 1 base clipped from V and 7 bases from J, the junction kept 5 bases outside the gene matches. The V gene's germline CDR1 is SQVTM and CDR2 ANQGSEA. The CDR3 is 14 amino acids. CDR3 sequence (DNA): TGCAGCGTTGAAGGGGACAGGGTGCGGCAGCCCCAGCATTTT. It codes for CSVEGDRVRQPQHF.

This clonotype was found many times. CDR3 coding DNA: TGTGCCAGTACTCGACTAGCGGGGGTCCGCACCGGGGAGCTGTTTTTT. This translates into CASTRLAGVRTGELFF. This sequence joins TRBV19 and TRBJ2-2; 12 positions match TRBD2. The V gene's germline CDR1 is LNHDA and CDR2 SQIVND (reference sequence). The CDR3 has 16 amino acids. Unmatched junction bases numbered 7, after V lost 7 bases and J lost 4 bases.

This clonotype was detected only a few times. The J gene is TRBJ2-1, the V gene TRBV6-2 or TRBV6-3; TRBD2 matches 7 bases. J was trimmed by 7 bases and V by 7 bases; bases with no gene match: 4. The germline V gene has CDR1 MNHEY and CDR2 SVGEGT. This CDR3 contains 12 residues. The DNA of the CDR3 is TGTGCCAGCAAGGGACTACCTAATGAGCAGTTCTTC. Its translation: CASKGLPNEQFF.

In its sample, this clonotype was seen a few times. This chain joins TRBV7-3 and TRBJ2-2; D is unresolved. Germline loops: CDR1 SGHTA, CDR2 FQGTGA. CDR3 length: 15 residues. The V end lost 3 bases, the J end lost 4 bases, and 12 bases lay between the germline ends. CDR3 nucleotide sequence: TGTGCCAGCAGCTTTATCGCGTCCGGCACCGGGGAGCTGTTTTTT. This encodes CASSFIASGTGELFF.

The chain uses TRBV9 and TRBJ2-5; D is undetermined. Germline CDR1 reads SGDLS; CDR2 reads YYNGEE. This CDR3 spans 15 amino acids. Trimming cost V 1 base and J 4 bases, with 14 bases left between them. CDR3 sequence reads: CASSVTTVKVETQYF. The CDR3 DNA is TGTGCCAGCAGCGTAACGACGGTCAAGGTAGAGACCCAGTACTTC.

The genes are TRBV19 and TRBJ1-4; D is undetermined. Trimming took off 3 bases at V and 7 bases at J, with 12 bases between the two ends. The CDR3 is made up of 14 amino acids. The germline V gene has CDR1 LNHDA and CDR2 SQIVND (reference sequence). In DNA, the CDR3 is TGTGCCAGTAGTATTCCCGGGTCGGGTGAAAAACTGTTTTTT. Translation: CASSIPGSGEKLFF.

The table lists this clonotype with a few counts. This rearrangement joins TRBV2 to TRBJ1-1; D not certain. The CDR3 length is 15 residues. The germline V gene encodes CDR1 SNHLY and CDR2 FYNNEI. Trimming took off 8 bases at V and 8 bases at J, with 24 bases between the two ends. DNA for the CDR3: TGTGCCAGCGCTAGGGCCCACCGAGGGTCGTCCGAAGCTTTCTTT. Translation: CASARAHRGSSEAFF.

This clonotype was recorded many times. This chain joins TRBV5-1 and TRBJ2-1; unclear D gene. The CDR3 loop spans 13 amino acids. CDR1 is SGHRS, CDR2 YFSETQ, per germline. V was cut by 3 bases and J by 6 bases, with 10 bases left in between. CDR3 region: CASSSRAVNEQFF. The CDR3 DNA reads as TGCGCCAGCAGCTCCCGGGCAGTCAATGAGCAGTTCTTC.

This clonotype showed up just a few times. The V gene is TRBV7-2, the J gene TRBJ2-7, with D tentatively TRBD1 (5 bases). V gave up 5 bases and J gave up 6 bases, with 26 bases separating them. The germline V gene encodes CDR1 SGHTA and CDR2 FQGNSA. There are 17 residues in the CDR3. CDR3 bases: TGTGCCAGCAGCCCAGCGCCGGGTGGGGCCGGGCGTGGCGAGCAGTACTTC. Its translation is CASSPAPGGAGRGEQYF.

The rearrangement uses TRBV20-1 and TRBJ2-5; TRBD2 aligns across 10 bases. CDR1 and CDR2 (germline): DFQATT, SNEGSKA (reference sequence). The CDR3 is made up of 15 amino acids. This CDR3 is CSAAGSGGLEETQYF. CDR3 DNA: TGCAGCGCTGCGGGTAGCGGGGGGCTTGAGGAGACCCAGTACTTC.

The rearrangement uses TRBV5-1 and TRBJ2-1; 10 positions match TRBD1. This CDR3 comprises 15 residues. Trimming cost V 3 bases and J 1 base; bases outside gene matches: 1. Germline-derived CDR1 and CDR2 are SGHRS and YFSETQ. DNA of the CDR3: TGCGCCAGCAGCTGGACAGGGGGTTCCTACAATGAGCAGTTCTTC. Its translation: CASSWTGGSYNEQFF.

This chain uses TRBV28 with TRBJ1-1; maybe TRBD1 (6 bases). CDR3 size: 17 residues. Germline-derived CDR1 and CDR2 are MDHEN and SYDVKM. Trimming stripped 2 bases from V and 2 bases from J, with 18 bases between. CDR3 loop: CASSLGRLGGYNTEAFF. The CDR3 nucleotides read TGTGCCAGCAGTTTAGGAAGATTGGGGGGCTATAACACTGAAGCTTTCTTT.

This clonotype was recorded at least ten times. The chain joins TRBV7-6 to TRBJ2-5, with D perhaps assigned TRBD1 or TRBD2 (5 bases each). The CDR3 spans 15 residues. Trimming removed 1 base from V and 1 base from J, with 10 bases in between. Germline CDR1 is SGHVS and CDR2 is FNYEAQ. The CDR3 sequence is CASSLEPGTQETQYF. In nucleotides, the CDR3 is TGTGCCAGCAGCTTAGAGCCAGGGACCCAAGAGACCCAGTACTTC.

This clonotype was recorded a few times. The J gene is TRBJ2-1, the V gene TRBV25-1, with 7 bases lining up with TRBD1. Germline V lookup: CDR1 MGHDK, CDR2 SYGVNS. The CDR3 has 17 residues. Unmatched junction bases numbered 9, after V lost 3 bases and J lost 1 base. The CDR3 sequence is CASSDNLGGASYNEQFF. Here the CDR3 DNA reads TGTGCCAGCAGTGATAATTTAGGGGGCGCATCCTACAATGAGCAGTTCTTC.

This clonotype has only a few counts. The rearrangement uses TRBV10-3 and TRBJ2-1, with 7 bases that match TRBD1. The CDR3 has 13 amino acids. From germline, CDR1 is ENHRY and CDR2 SYGVKD. V trimming: 6 bases; J trimming: 6 bases; junction bases outside the gene matches: 5. As DNA, the CDR3 is TGTGCCATCAGCGACAGGGTTCTCAATGAGCAGTTCTTC. Translating it yields CAISDRVLNEQFF.

This clonotype came up a few times. V gene TRBV12-3 or TRBV12-4 combines with J gene TRBJ2-5, with 9 bases matching TRBD2. CDR3 length: 14 residues. After removal of 6 bases from V and 2 bases from J, the junction contained 4 bases not matched to a gene. The CDR3 is CASRERGVQETQYF. CDR3 DNA sequence: TGTGCCAGCAGGGAGCGGGGGGTACAAGAGACCCAGTACTTC.

This chain joins TRBV20-1 and TRBJ2-5, with D perhaps assigned TRBD1 or TRBD2 (5 bases each). Trimming shortened V by 3 bases and J by 2 bases, and 10 bases separated the two germline ends. Germline CDR1 DFQATT, CDR2 SNEGSKA (reference sequence). The length of the CDR3 is 13 residues. CDR3 sequence: CSARAWGQETQYF. CDR3 nucleotides: TGCAGTGCTAGGGCGTGGGGGCAAGAGACCCAGTACTTC.